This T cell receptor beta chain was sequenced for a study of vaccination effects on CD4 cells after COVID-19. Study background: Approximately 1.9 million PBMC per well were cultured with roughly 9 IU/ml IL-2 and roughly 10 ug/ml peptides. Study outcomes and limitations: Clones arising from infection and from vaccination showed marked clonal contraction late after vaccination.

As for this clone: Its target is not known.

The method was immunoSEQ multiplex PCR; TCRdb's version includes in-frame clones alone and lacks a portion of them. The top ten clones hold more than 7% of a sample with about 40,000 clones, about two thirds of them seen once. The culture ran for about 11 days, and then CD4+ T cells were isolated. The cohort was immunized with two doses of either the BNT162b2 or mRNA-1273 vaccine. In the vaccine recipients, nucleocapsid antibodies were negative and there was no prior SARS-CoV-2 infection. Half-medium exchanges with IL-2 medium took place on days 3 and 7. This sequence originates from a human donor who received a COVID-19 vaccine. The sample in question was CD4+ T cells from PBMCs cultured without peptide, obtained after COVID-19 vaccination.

The CDR3 DNA is TGTGCCAGCAGTCTGTTGCCTAGCGGGGGGGTTAGACACAATGAGCAGTTCTTC. It specifies CASSLLPSGGVRHNEQFF. The rearrangement links TRBV7-7 to TRBJ2-1; 12 nucleotides match TRBD2. This CDR3 contains 18 residues. Germline V gene lookup returns CDR1 SSHAT and CDR2 FNYEAQ (reference sequence). V was clipped by 6 bases and J by 5 bases; unmatched bases: 14.